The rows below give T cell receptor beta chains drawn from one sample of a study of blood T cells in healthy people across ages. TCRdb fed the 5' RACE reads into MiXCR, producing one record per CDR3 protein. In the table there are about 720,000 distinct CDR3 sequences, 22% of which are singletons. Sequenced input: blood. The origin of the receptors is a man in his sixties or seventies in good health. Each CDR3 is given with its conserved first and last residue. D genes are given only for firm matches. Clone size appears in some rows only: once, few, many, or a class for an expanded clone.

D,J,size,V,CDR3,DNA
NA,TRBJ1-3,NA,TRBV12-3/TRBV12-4,CASSFEYTGNTIYF,TGTGCCAGCAGTTTTGAGTATACTGGAAACACCATATATTTT
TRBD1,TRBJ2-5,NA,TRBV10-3,CASRRGAGGEAQYF,TGTGCCTCGAGAAGGGGTGCAGGGGGAGAGGCCCAGTACTTC
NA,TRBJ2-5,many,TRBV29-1,CSVGGPVATQYF,TGCAGCGTCGGTGGTCCCGTCGCAACCCAGTACTTC
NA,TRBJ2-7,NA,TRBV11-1,CASSSTDSEIPYEQYF,TGTGCCAGCAGCTCAACGGACAGCGAAATTCCCTACGAGCAGTACTTC
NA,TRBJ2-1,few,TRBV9,CASSVAGGRHSGSYNEQFF,TGTGCCAGCAGCGTAGCAGGAGGACGCCACTCCGGATCCTACAATGAGCAGTTCTTC
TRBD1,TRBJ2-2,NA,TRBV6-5,CASSFDRGYTGELFF,TGTGCCAGCAGTTTCGACAGGGGATACACCGGGGAGCTGTTTTTT
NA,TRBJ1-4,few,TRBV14,CASSQEVHSSNEKLFF,TGTGCCAGCAGCCAAGAGGTCCACAGCTCTAATGAAAAACTGTTTTTT
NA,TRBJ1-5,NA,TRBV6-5,CATQWNKDQPQHF,TGTGCCACCCAGTGGAACAAGGATCAGCCCCAGCATTTT
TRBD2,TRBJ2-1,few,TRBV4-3,CASSQDLSAGGAREQFF,TGCGCCAGCAGCCAAGATCTCTCAGCGGGAGGAGCGAGGGAGCAGTTCTTC
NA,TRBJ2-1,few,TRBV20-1,CSTAGIIYNEQFF,TGCAGTACCGCAGGGATTATATACAATGAGCAGTTCTTC
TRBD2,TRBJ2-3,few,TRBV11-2,CASSFLLAGALGDTQYF,TGTGCCAGCAGCTTCTTACTAGCGGGGGCCCTGGGGGATACGCAGTATTTT
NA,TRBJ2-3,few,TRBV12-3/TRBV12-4,CASSLGRGPDTQYF,TGTGCCAGCAGTTTGGGCAGGGGCCCAGATACGCAGTATTTT
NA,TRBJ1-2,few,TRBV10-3,CAISESEGPYGYTF,TGTGCCATCAGTGAGTCAGAGGGGCCCTATGGCTACACCTTC
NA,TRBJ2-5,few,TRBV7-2,CASSPLGGLQETQYF,TGTGCCAGCAGCCCACTGGGGGGGCTCCAAGAGACCCAGTACTTC
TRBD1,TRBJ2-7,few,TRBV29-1,CSVGSQGAWVEQYF,TGCAGCGTGGGGAGCCAGGGGGCTTGGGTCGAGCAGTACTTC
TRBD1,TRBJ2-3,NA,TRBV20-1,CSARALDRFADTQYF,TGCAGTGCTAGGGCCCTGGACAGGTTCGCAGATACGCAGTATTTT
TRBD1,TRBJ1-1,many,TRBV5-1,CASSLTGGGTEAFF,TGTGCCAGCAGCCTTACAGGGGGAGGAACTGAAGCTTTCTTT
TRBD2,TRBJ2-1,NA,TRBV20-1,CSASPPTSGLKGEQFF,TGCAGTGCTAGCCCCCCGACTAGCGGGCTAAAGGGTGAGCAGTTCTTC
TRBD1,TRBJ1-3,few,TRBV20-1,CSARLGGTGETNTIYF,TGCAGTGCTAGACTGGGGGGGACAGGAGAAACAAACACCATATATTTT
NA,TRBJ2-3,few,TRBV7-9,CASSLELQGADTQYF,TGTGCCAGCAGCTTAGAGTTACAGGGAGCAGATACGCAGTATTTT
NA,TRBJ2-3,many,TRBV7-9,CASSFPPDTQYF,TGTGCCAGCAGCTTCCCCCCAGATACGCAGTATTTT
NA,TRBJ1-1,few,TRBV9,CASSVIPNTEAFF,TGTGCCAGCAGCGTTATCCCCAACACTGAAGCTTTCTTT
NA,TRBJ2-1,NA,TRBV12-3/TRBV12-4,CASQTGLFNERFF,TGTGCCAGCCAAACGGGACTTTTCAATGAGCGGTTCTTC
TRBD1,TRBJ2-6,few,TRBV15,CATSTNTGQLVSGANVLTF,TGTGCCACCAGCACTAACACGGGACAGTTAGTCTCTGGGGCCAACGTCCTGACTTTC
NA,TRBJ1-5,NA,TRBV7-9,CASSFWGGQPQHF,TGTGCCAGCAGCTTCTGGGGAGGCCAGCCCCAGCATTTT
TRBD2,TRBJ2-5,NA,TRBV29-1,CSVRLAGGETQYF,TGCAGCGTTCGACTAGCGGGAGGAGAGACCCAGTACTTC
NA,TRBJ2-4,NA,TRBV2,CASSSPRQAKNIQYF,TGTGCCAGCAGCAGCCCCCGGCAGGCCAAAAACATTCAGTACTTC
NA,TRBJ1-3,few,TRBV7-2,CASSPVVGVTGNTIYF,TGTGCCAGCAGCCCCGTCGTTGGGGTTACTGGAAACACCATATATTTT
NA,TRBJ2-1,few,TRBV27,CASSQGLASNEQFF,TGTGCCAGCAGTCAGGGACTGGCATCCAATGAGCAGTTCTTC
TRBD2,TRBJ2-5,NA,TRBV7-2,CASSARSGAETQYF,TGTGCCAGCAGCGCACGAAGCGGGGCTGAGACCCAGTACTTC
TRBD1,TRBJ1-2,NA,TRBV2,CASRTGRGYTF,TGTGCCAGCAGGACAGGGCGCGGCTACACCTTC
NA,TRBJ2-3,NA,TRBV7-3,CASSLLGTDTDTQYF,TGTGCCAGCAGCTTATTAGGAACCGACACAGATACGCAGTATTTT
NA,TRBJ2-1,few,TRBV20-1,CSAHDNNEQFF,TGCAGTGCCCACGACAACAATGAGCAGTTCTTC
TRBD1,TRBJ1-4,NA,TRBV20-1,CSARGTGGIGKLFF,TGCAGTGCTAGAGGGACAGGTGGGATAGGAAAACTGTTTTTT
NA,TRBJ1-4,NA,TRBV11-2,CASSTRTANEKLFF,TGTGCCAGCAGCACAAGGACAGCTAATGAAAAACTGTTTTTT
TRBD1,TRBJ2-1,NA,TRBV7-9,CASSEQGGRDEQFF,TGTGCCAGCAGCGAACAAGGGGGCAGGGATGAGCAGTTCTTC
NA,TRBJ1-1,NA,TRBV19,CASSTSLKGVSGTEAFF,TGTGCCAGTAGTACCTCACTCAAGGGCGTCTCGGGCACTGAAGCTTTCTTT
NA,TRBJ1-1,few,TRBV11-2,CASSLEIWQGRTEAFF,TGTGCCAGCAGCTTAGAGATATGGCAGGGGCGGACTGAAGCTTTCTTT
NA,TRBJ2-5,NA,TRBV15,CATSSGYETQYF,TGTGCCACCAGCAGCGGGTATGAGACCCAGTACTTC
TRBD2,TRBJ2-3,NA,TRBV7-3,CASSLTGGRITDTQYF,TGTGCCAGCAGCTTAACGGGCGGGAGGATTACAGATACGCAGTATTTT
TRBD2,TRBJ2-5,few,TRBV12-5,CASGLGLAGLLEETQYF,TGTGCTAGTGGTTTGGGACTAGCGGGCCTCTTGGAAGAGACCCAGTACTTC
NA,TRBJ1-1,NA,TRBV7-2,CASSQLGGMNTEAFF,TGTGCCAGCAGCCAGTTGGGGGGTATGAACACTGAAGCTTTCTTT
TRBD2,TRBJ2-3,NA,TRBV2,CASSVLAGRQGTQYF,TGTGCCAGCAGTGTATTAGCGGGGCGGCAGGGTACGCAGTATTTT
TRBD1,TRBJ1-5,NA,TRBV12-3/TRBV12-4,CASSTAGTGLGQPQHF,TGTGCCAGCAGTACCGCCGGGACAGGGCTCGGTCAGCCCCAGCATTTT
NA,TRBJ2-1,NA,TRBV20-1,CSARGGPANEQFF,TGCAGTGCTAGGGGTGGCCCTGCCAATGAGCAGTTCTTC
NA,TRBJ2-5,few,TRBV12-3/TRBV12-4,CASSPLESGTQYF,TGTGCCAGCAGCCCTCTAGAGTCTGGGACCCAGTACTTC
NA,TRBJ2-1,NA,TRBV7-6,CASSSLQGTYNEQFF,TGCGCCAGCAGTTCCCTCCAGGGAACCTACAATGAGCAGTTCTTC
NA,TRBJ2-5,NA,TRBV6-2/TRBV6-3,CASSTTGRTEETQYF,TGTGCCAGCAGTACCACAGGGAGAACAGAAGAGACCCAGTACTTC
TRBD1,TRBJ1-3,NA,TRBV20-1,CSARPGTGVTIYF,TGCAGTGCACGTCCCGGGACAGGGGTCACCATATATTTT
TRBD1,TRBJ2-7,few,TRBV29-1,CSVEDRTGHEQYF,TGCAGCGTTGAAGATCGGACAGGCCACGAGCAGTACTTC
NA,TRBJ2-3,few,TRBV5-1,CASSLRLDSDTQYF,TGCGCCAGCAGCTTGAGATTAGATTCAGATACGCAGTATTTT
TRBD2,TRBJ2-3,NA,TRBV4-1,CASSQASGGAADTQYF,TGCGCCAGCAGCCAAGCTAGCGGGGGGGCGGCAGATACGCAGTATTTT
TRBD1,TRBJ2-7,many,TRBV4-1,CASSQEGQGPYEQYF,TGCGCCAGCAGCCAAGAGGGACAGGGCCCTTACGAGCAGTACTTC
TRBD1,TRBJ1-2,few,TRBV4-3,CASSTGGLYGYTF,TGCGCCAGCAGTACAGGGGGCCTCTATGGCTACACCTTC
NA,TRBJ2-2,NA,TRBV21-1,CASTDSCTGELFF,TGTGCCAGCACGGACAGTTGCACCGGGGAGCTGTTTTTT